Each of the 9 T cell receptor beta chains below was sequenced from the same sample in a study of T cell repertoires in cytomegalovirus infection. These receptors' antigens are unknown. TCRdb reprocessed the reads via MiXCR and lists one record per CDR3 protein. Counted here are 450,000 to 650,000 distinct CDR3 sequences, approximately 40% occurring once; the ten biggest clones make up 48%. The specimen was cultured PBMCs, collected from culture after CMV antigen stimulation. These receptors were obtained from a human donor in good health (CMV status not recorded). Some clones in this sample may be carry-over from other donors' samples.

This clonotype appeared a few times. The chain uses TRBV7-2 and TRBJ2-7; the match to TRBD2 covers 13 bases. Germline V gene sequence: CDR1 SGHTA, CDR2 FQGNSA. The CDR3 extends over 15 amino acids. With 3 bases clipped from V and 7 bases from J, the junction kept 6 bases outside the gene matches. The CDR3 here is CASSFTSGGAGEQYF. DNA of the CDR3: TGTGCCAGCAGCTTTACTAGCGGGGGGGCGGGTGAGCAGTACTTC. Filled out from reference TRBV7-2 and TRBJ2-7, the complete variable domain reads GAGVSQSPSNKVTEKGKDVELRCDPISGHTALYWYRQSLGQGLEFLIYFQGNSAPDKSGLPSDRFSAERTGGSVSTLTIQRTQQEDSAVYLCASSFTSGGAGEQYFGPGTRLTVT.

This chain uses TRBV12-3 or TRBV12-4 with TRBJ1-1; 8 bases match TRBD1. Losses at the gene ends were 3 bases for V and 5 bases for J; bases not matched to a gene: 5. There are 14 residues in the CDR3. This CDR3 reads CASSFRRGQTEAFF. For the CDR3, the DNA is TGTGCCAGCAGTTTCCGCAGGGGGCAGACTGAAGCTTTCTTT.

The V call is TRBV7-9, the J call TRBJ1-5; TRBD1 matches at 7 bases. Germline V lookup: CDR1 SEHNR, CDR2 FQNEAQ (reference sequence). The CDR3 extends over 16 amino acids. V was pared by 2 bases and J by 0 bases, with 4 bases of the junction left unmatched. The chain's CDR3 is CASSLYRGGSNQPQHF. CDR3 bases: TGTGCCAGCAGCTTATACAGGGGAGGTAGCAATCAGCCCCAGCATTTT.

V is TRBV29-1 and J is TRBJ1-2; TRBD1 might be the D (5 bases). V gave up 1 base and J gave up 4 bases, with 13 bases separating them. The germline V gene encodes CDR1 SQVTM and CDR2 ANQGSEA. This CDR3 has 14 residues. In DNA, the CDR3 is TGCAGCGTTGAAGGAGCCGACAGTGGCTATGGCTACACCTTC. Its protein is CSVEGADSGYGYTF.

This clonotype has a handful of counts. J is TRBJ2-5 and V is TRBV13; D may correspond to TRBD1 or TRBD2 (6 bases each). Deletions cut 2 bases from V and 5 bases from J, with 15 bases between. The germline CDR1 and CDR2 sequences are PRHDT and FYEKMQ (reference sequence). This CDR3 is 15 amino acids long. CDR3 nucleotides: TGTGCCAGCAGCTTATCTGGGGGGCAGCTGGAGACCCAGTACTTC. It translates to CASSLSGGQLETQYF.

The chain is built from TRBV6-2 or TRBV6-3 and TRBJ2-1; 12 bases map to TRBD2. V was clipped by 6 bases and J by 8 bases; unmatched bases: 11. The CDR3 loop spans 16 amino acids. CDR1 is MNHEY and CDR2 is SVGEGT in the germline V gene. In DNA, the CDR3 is TGTGCCAGCAGGATCCTAGCGGGAGGGCCAGGGGATGAGCAGTTCTTC. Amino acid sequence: CASRILAGGPGDEQFF.

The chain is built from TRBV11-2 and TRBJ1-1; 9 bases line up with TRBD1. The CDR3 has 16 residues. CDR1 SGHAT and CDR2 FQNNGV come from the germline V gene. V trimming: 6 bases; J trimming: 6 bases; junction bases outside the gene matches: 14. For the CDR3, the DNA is TGTGCCAGCAGTCCAATAACAGGGGGCGCAGAGCCTGAAGCTTTCTTT. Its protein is CASSPITGGAEPEAFF.

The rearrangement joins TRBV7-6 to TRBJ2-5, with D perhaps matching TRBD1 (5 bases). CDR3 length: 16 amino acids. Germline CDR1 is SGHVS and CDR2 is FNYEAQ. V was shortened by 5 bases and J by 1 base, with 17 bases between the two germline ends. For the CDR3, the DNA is TGTGCCAGCAGCCCCCTAGTTGGGGCTGGCCAAGAGACCCAGTACTTC. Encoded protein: CASSPLVGAGQETQYF.

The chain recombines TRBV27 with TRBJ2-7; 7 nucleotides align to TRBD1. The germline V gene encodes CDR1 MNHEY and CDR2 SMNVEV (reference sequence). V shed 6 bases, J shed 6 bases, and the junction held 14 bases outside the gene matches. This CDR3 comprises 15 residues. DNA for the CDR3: TGTGCCAGCAGCTATTATTCAGGGGGTTTAGGCGAGCAGTACTTC. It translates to CASSYYSGGLGEQYF.